The rows below give T cell receptor beta chains drawn from one sample of a study of shared clonotypes between healthy human individuals. Measured with immunoSEQ multiplex PCR; TCRdb has only the in-frame clones, and not every one. The table includes a few million clones, about 92% detected once. The sample comprised naive CD4+ T cells sorted from blood. These receptors came from a man between 18 and 35 years old in good health. The CDR3 runs from the conserved cysteine through the conserved F or W. The D gene is left open where the match is weak. Clone size is not always given. Where it is, it says once, few, many or a class for expanded clones.

d_gene: -
v_gene: TRBV28
abundance: once
j_gene: TRBJ1-6
CDR3aa: CASSLWPPEAHGENSPLHF
CDR3nt: TGTGCCAGCAGTTTATGGCCCCCAGAGGCCCATGGGGAAAATTCACCCCTCCACTTT

d_gene: -
v_gene: TRBV5-1
abundance: -
j_gene: TRBJ2-2
CDR3aa: CASSPRGRATTGELFF
CDR3nt: TGCGCCAGCAGCCCACGCGGCAGGGCCACCACCGGGGAGCTGTTTTTT

d_gene: TRBD1
v_gene: TRBV7-3
abundance: -
j_gene: TRBJ1-2
CDR3aa: CASSLTGTDGYTF
CDR3nt: TGTGCCAGCAGCTTAACCGGGACAGATGGCTACACCTTC

d_gene: -
v_gene: TRBV28
abundance: -
j_gene: TRBJ1-1
CDR3aa: CASSSTWTANTEAFF
CDR3nt: TGTGCCAGCAGTTCAACTTGGACAGCAAACACTGAAGCTTTCTTT

d_gene: -
v_gene: TRBV30
abundance: -
j_gene: TRBJ1-6
CDR3aa: CAWWYPGGNSPLHF
CDR3nt: TGTGCCTGGTGGTATCCAGGCGGTAATTCACCCCTCCACTTT

d_gene: TRBD2
v_gene: TRBV19
abundance: -
j_gene: TRBJ2-7
CDR3aa: CASSPWTSGGYEQYF
CDR3nt: TGTGCCAGTAGTCCTTGGACTAGCGGGGGCTACGAGCAGTACTTC

d_gene: TRBD2
v_gene: TRBV4-1
abundance: -
j_gene: TRBJ2-3
CDR3aa: CASSPISGGRTDTQYF
CDR3nt: TGCGCCAGCAGCCCTATTAGCGGGGGGCGCACAGATACGCAGTATTTT

d_gene: -
v_gene: TRBV5-5
abundance: -
j_gene: TRBJ1-1
CDR3aa: CASSKRGWDQNTEAFF
CDR3nt: TGTGCCAGCAGTAAACGGGGGTGGGACCAAAACACTGAAGCTTTCTTT

d_gene: -
v_gene: TRBV30
abundance: once
j_gene: TRBJ1-1
CDR3aa: CAWSVGGGTEAFF
CDR3nt: TGTGCCTGGAGTGTCGGGGGGGGCACTGAAGCTTTCTTT

d_gene: -
v_gene: TRBV5-1
abundance: -
j_gene: TRBJ2-7
CDR3aa: CASSLASGLFSYEQYF
CDR3nt: TGCGCCAGCAGCTTGGCCTCAGGGTTATTTTCCTACGAGCAGTACTTC

d_gene: -
v_gene: TRBV30
abundance: once
j_gene: TRBJ1-4
CDR3aa: CAWSVGLSASGEKLFF
CDR3nt: TGTGCCTGGAGTGTTGGTTTATCGGCCTCGGGCGAAAAACTGTTTTTT

d_gene: -
v_gene: TRBV28
abundance: -
j_gene: TRBJ1-4
CDR3aa: CASSLTGKATNEKLFF
CDR3nt: TGTGCCAGCAGCCTAACAGGGAAGGCAACTAATGAAAAACTGTTTTTT

d_gene: -
v_gene: TRBV2
abundance: few
j_gene: TRBJ1-1
CDR3aa: CASSSPLNTEAFF
CDR3nt: TGTGCCAGCAGTTCACCACTGAACACTGAAGCTTTCTTT

d_gene: -
v_gene: TRBV30
abundance: -
j_gene: TRBJ2-5
CDR3aa: CAWSVRVSETQYF
CDR3nt: TGTGCCTGGAGTGTAAGAGTTTCCGAGACCCAGTACTTC

d_gene: TRBD1
v_gene: TRBV4-1
abundance: -
j_gene: TRBJ2-3
CDR3aa: CASSPFGTGESDTQYF
CDR3nt: TGCGCCAGCAGCCCCTTCGGGACAGGCGAATCAGATACGCAGTATTTT

d_gene: -
v_gene: TRBV30
abundance: -
j_gene: TRBJ1-5
CDR3aa: CAWGRVDQPQHF
CDR3nt: TGTGCCTGGGGGAGAGTCGATCAGCCCCAGCATTTT

d_gene: -
v_gene: TRBV2
abundance: -
j_gene: TRBJ2-7
CDR3aa: CASTEQGGTYEQYF
CDR3nt: TGTGCCAGCACCGAGCAGGGGGGGACCTACGAGCAGTACTTC

d_gene: -
v_gene: TRBV6-1
abundance: -
j_gene: TRBJ2-7
CDR3aa: CASSPQVGASYEQYF
CDR3nt: TGTGCCAGCAGTCCTCAAGTGGGGGCTTCCTACGAGCAGTACTTC

d_gene: -
v_gene: TRBV2
abundance: -
j_gene: TRBJ2-1
CDR3aa: CASSEALGRANEQFF
CDR3nt: TGTGCCAGCAGTGAAGCGCTTGGCAGGGCGAATGAGCAGTTCTTC

d_gene: TRBD1
v_gene: TRBV2
abundance: -
j_gene: TRBJ1-1
CDR3aa: CASSGDRDTEAFF
CDR3nt: TGTGCCAGCAGTGGGGACAGGGACACTGAAGCTTTCTTT

d_gene: TRBD2
v_gene: TRBV15
abundance: -
j_gene: TRBJ2-3
CDR3aa: CATSRDLLATSTDTQYF
CDR3nt: TGTGCCACCAGCAGAGACTTACTAGCGACTAGCACAGATACGCAGTATTTT

d_gene: -
v_gene: TRBV30
abundance: -
j_gene: TRBJ1-5
CDR3aa: CAWSVDHSNQPQHF
CDR3nt: TGTGCCTGGAGTGTAGACCATAGCAATCAGCCCCAGCATTTT

d_gene: TRBD2
v_gene: TRBV6-5
abundance: -
j_gene: TRBJ2-2
CDR3aa: CASSFSRGGPTGELFF
CDR3nt: TGTGCCAGCAGTTTCTCGCGGGGGGGGCCGACCGGGGAGCTGTTTTTT

d_gene: -
v_gene: TRBV7-2
abundance: -
j_gene: TRBJ2-7
CDR3aa: CASSQGTYYEQYF
CDR3nt: TGTGCCAGCAGTCAAGGCACCTACTACGAGCAGTACTTC

d_gene: TRBD1
v_gene: TRBV4-3
abundance: once
j_gene: TRBJ2-7
CDR3aa: CASSQVSGQIPYEQYF
CDR3nt: TGCGCCAGCAGCCAAGTTTCGGGACAGATTCCCTACGAGCAGTACTTC

d_gene: TRBD1
v_gene: TRBV15
abundance: -
j_gene: TRBJ1-2
CDR3aa: CATSRDGAGTGNYGYTF
CDR3nt: TGTGCTACCAGCAGAGACGGCGCCGGGACAGGGAACTATGGCTACACCTTC

d_gene: -
v_gene: TRBV6-5
abundance: -
j_gene: TRBJ2-7
CDR3aa: CASTPRWNSYEQYF
CDR3nt: TGTGCCAGCACCCCCCGGTGGAACTCCTACGAGCAGTACTTC

d_gene: -
v_gene: TRBV7-6
abundance: -
j_gene: TRBJ2-1
CDR3aa: CASSLPWATYNEQFF
CDR3nt: TGTGCCAGCAGCTTACCGTGGGCAACCTACAATGAGCAGTTCTTC

d_gene: TRBD2
v_gene: TRBV9
abundance: -
j_gene: TRBJ2-7
CDR3aa: CASSEGSGSGTSYEQYF
CDR3nt: TGTGCCAGCAGCGAGGGGTCAGGTAGCGGGACATCCTACGAGCAGTACTTC

d_gene: TRBD1
v_gene: TRBV14
abundance: -
j_gene: TRBJ1-1
CDR3aa: CASSPSTGDTEAFF
CDR3nt: TGTGCCAGCAGCCCCTCAACAGGGGACACTGAAGCTTTCTTT

d_gene: -
v_gene: TRBV7-9
abundance: -
j_gene: TRBJ2-7
CDR3aa: CASSEIWGRGASYEQYF
CDR3nt: TGTGCCAGCAGCGAGATCTGGGGTCGGGGCGCCTCCTACGAGCAGTACTTC